The 26 T cell receptor beta chains given below trace back to one sample, sequenced in a study of T cells in Graves' hyperthyroidism and ophthalmopathy. Amplification of TCR beta CDR3 regions was performed using RNA transcripts as template. With the HTBI primer set, the TCR CDR3 went through a first round of RT-PCR. TCRdb reprocessed the multiplex PCR reads via MiXCR and lists one record per CDR3 protein. The sample comprises approximately 610,000 distinct CDR3 sequences, around 17% of which are singletons, and roughly 18% rests with the top ten. Sequenced sample: blood. The origin of the receptors is a woman younger than 30 with Graves' hyperthyroidism.

The chain employs TRBV20-1 and TRBJ2-5, with 8 positions matching TRBD2. Germline V CDR1 and CDR2: DFQATT, SNEGSKA (reference sequence). The CDR3 spans 17 residues. The V gene end was trimmed by 5 bases and the J gene end by 3 bases; junction bases not matched to a gene: 17. Written as DNA, the CDR3 is TGCAGTGCTTCCGGAGGGGGTAGCGGGAAGGAAGAAGAGACCCAGTACTTC. It is translated as CSASGGGSGKEEETQYF.

This clonotype was seen more than once but under ten times. The chain carries TRBV6-1 and TRBJ1-6; D may be TRBD1 (5 bases). Trimming removed 7 bases at V and 5 bases at J, with 15 bases between. Germline values: CDR1 MNHNS, CDR2 SASEGT. CDR3 size: 15 residues. CDR3 residues: CASTLGTADNSPLHF. In DNA form, the CDR3 reads TGTGCCAGCACCCTCGGGACCGCAGATAATTCACCCCTCCACTTT.

This clonotype was detected a few times. This chain joins TRBV13 and TRBJ2-3, with 9 bases matching TRBD2. Germline assignment: CDR1 PRHDT and CDR2 FYEKMQ (reference sequence). Germline trimming cut 2 bases from V and 3 bases from J; bases unmatched to any gene: 12. The CDR3 runs 18 residues. The chain's CDR3 is CASSLQRSGRTGTDTQYF. CDR3 nucleotide sequence: TGTGCCAGCAGCTTACAGAGAAGCGGGAGGACCGGTACAGATACGCAGTATTTT.

The rearrangement joins TRBV30 to TRBJ2-3; a possible D gene is TRBD1 (7 bases). The CDR3 totals 14 residues. Germline CDR1 GTSNPN, CDR2 SVGIG (reference sequence). Trimming shortened V by 3 bases and J by 1 base, and 11 bases separated the two germline ends. CDR3 sequence: CAWRARGGTDTQYF. DNA for the CDR3: TGTGCCTGGAGAGCCAGGGGGGGCACAGATACGCAGTATTTT.

This clonotype was seen more than once but under ten times. A junction boundary mismatches the germline segment, possibly from a read error. The rearrangement uses TRBV11-2 and TRBJ2-4; 8 bases align to TRBD1. Germline-derived CDR1 and CDR2 are SGHAT and FQNNGV. CDR3 length: 15 residues. The chain's CDR3 is CASSDRGPAKSIQYF. The CDR3, as DNA: TGTGCCAGCAGCGACAGGGGACCAGCCAAAAGCATTCAGTACTTC.

This clonotype was observed a few times. CDR3 region: CASSPSRSTNTEAFF. As DNA, the CDR3 is TGTGCCAGCTCACCAAGTCGAAGCACGAACACTGAAGCTTTCTTT. The chain is built from TRBV18 and TRBJ1-1; D not resolved. There are 15 residues in the CDR3. The V gene's germline CDR1 is KGHSH and CDR2 LQKENI. V was trimmed by 2 bases and J by 1 base, leaving 11 bases between them.

This clonotype showed up many times. Written as DNA, the CDR3 is TGCAGTGCCCCCTTGACCGATAAAAACATTCAGTACTTC. Amino acids: CSAPLTDKNIQYF. The chain combines TRBV20-1 with TRBJ2-4; no clear D gene. V was clipped by 6 bases and J by 4 bases, with 13 bases between them. Germline V CDR1 and CDR2: DFQATT, SNEGSKA (reference sequence). The CDR3 runs 13 residues.

J is TRBJ2-7 and V is TRBV9; D might be TRBD1 or TRBD2, each matching 5 bases. Germline values: CDR1 SGDLS, CDR2 YYNGEE. Trimming pared 0 bases from V and 3 bases from J, leaving 10 bases between. CDR3 length equals 14 residues. The CDR3 sequence is CASSVEGRGYEQYF. Written as DNA, the CDR3 is TGTGCCAGCAGCGTAGAGGGGAGAGGCTACGAGCAGTACTTC.

This clonotype was recorded a few times. This sequence joins TRBV11-2 and TRBJ2-2; D unresolved. The CDR3 spans 15 residues. CDR1 and CDR2 from the germline V gene are SGHAT and FQNNGV. Trimming took 5 bases from V and 4 from J, leaving 14 bases between them. This CDR3 reads CASSPLSFATGELFF. The CDR3 nucleotides read TGTGCCAGCAGCCCCCTGAGTTTTGCCACCGGGGAGCTGTTTTTT. The variable domain in full, completed from reference TRBV11-2 and TRBJ2-2, reads EAGVAQSPRYKIIEKRQSVAFWCNPISGHATLYWYQQILGQGPKLLIQFQNNGVVDDSQLPKDRFSAERLKGVDSTLKIQPAKLEDSAVYLCASSPLSFATGELFFGEGSRLTVL.

V is TRBV5-8 and J is TRBJ2-7, with 7 nucleotides matching TRBD2. The germline V gene has CDR1 SGHTS and CDR2 YDEGEE. J was trimmed by 2 bases and V by 0 bases; bases with no gene match: 5. There are 15 residues in the CDR3. CDR3 DNA: TGTGCCAGCAGCTTGGCCTTCGGGAGGACCTACGAGCAGTACTTC. As protein: CASSLAFGRTYEQYF.

The table lists this clonotype with a few counts. The chain is built from TRBV7-9 and TRBJ1-4; no clear D. Trimming took 8 bases from V and 2 from J, leaving 9 bases between them. The germline V gene encodes CDR1 SEHNR and CDR2 FQNEAQ (reference sequence). The CDR3 runs to 13 residues. CDR3 amino acids: CASQERTNEKLFF. The CDR3 nucleotides are TGTGCCAGCCAGGAACGGACTAATGAAAAACTGTTTTTT.

This clonotype came up many times. This sequence joins TRBV27 and TRBJ2-3; 8 bases match TRBD2. The J segment lost 3 bases and the V segment lost 3 bases, leaving 5 bases of the junction unmatched. This CDR3 region has 15 residues. Germline V CDR1 and CDR2: MNHEY, SMNVEV (reference sequence). CDR3 region: CASSLVASGTDTQYF. CDR3 nucleotides: TGTGCCAGCAGTTTGGTCGCTAGCGGGACAGATACGCAGTATTTT.

In its sample, this clonotype was seen many times. The rearrangement uses TRBV28 and TRBJ2-3; 14 nucleotides align to TRBD2. The CDR3 contains 19 residues. V shed 5 bases and J 3 bases; nucleotides not matched to a gene: 13. Germline CDR1 and CDR2: MDHEN and SYDVKM. The CDR3 reads CASSPSLWTSGRTTDTQYF. The CDR3 region has the DNA TGTGCCAGCAGTCCCTCCCTTTGGACTAGCGGGAGGACAACAGATACGCAGTATTTT. The variable domain in full, completed from reference TRBV28 and TRBJ2-3, reads DVKVTQSSRYLVKRTGEKVFLECVQDMDHENMFWYRQDPGLGLRLIYFSYDVKMKEKGDIPEGYSVSREKKERFSLILESASTNQTSMYLCASSPSLWTSGRTTDTQYFGPGTRLTVL.

This clonotype was observed at least ten times. The V call is TRBV12-5, the J call TRBJ1-5; D unresolved. Per germline, CDR1 LGHNT and CDR2 FRNRAP. V lost 0 bases, J lost 3 bases, and 3 bases lay in between. This CDR3 comprises 13 residues. For the CDR3, the DNA is TGTGCTAGTGGTTTGGTAGCCAATCAGCCCCAGCATTTT. Its protein product is CASGLVANQPQHF.

This clonotype was seen at least ten times. The genes are TRBV2 and TRBJ2-7; D may be TRBD1 or TRBD2 (5 bases each). V lost 1 base and J 3 bases, leaving 10 bases between the germline ends. Germline V gene data show CDR1 as SNHLY and CDR2 as FYNNEI. The CDR3 spans 14 residues. DNA for the CDR3: TGTGCCAGCAGTGAAGTAGGGACCCTCTACGAGCAGTACTTC. Its protein is CASSEVGTLYEQYF. The complete variable domain, with remaining parts taken from reference TRBV2 and TRBJ2-7, reads EPEVTQTPSHQVTQMGQEVILRCVPISNHLYFYWYRQILGQKVEFLVSFYNNEISEKSEIFDDQFSVERPDGSNFTLKIRSTKLEDSAMYFCASSEVGTLYEQYFGPGTRLTVT.

A few counts support this clonotype. The chain employs TRBV20-1 and TRBJ2-7; a possible D gene is TRBD2 (5 bases). CDR1 and CDR2 (germline): DFQATT, SNEGSKA (reference sequence). The CDR3 runs to 14 residues. V was clipped by 2 bases and J by 5 bases, with 16 bases between them. This chain's CDR3 is CSARLAQSGDEQYF. The CDR3 nucleotides are TGCAGTGCTAGATTAGCACAGAGCGGCGACGAGCAGTACTTC.

This clonotype showed up many times. The rearrangement uses TRBV4-2 and TRBJ2-5, with TRBD2 identical over 14 bases. Germline CDR1 and CDR2: LGHNA and YNFKEQ. The CDR3 has 16 residues. The trim removed 4 bases at V and 10 bases at J, leaving 11 bases unmatched. CDR3 in DNA: TGTGCCAGCAGCCGCGGACTAGCGGGAGGCCAGGTTGACCAGTACTTC. Translated, it gives CASSRGLAGGQVDQYF.

Ten or more counts support this clonotype. V and J are TRBV6-2 or TRBV6-3 and TRBJ2-5; the D is unclear. This CDR3 comprises 14 residues. CDR1 and CDR2 from the germline V gene are MNHEY and SVGEGT. V lost 0 bases and J 5 bases, leaving 10 bases between the germline ends. The CDR3 reads CASSYSRARETQYF. The CDR3 nucleotides are TGTGCCAGCAGTTACTCACGGGCGAGGGAGACCCAGTACTTC.

In this sample, this clonotype turned up a few times. The V and J genes are TRBV12-3 or TRBV12-4 and TRBJ2-2; a possible D gene is TRBD1 (5 bases). The V end lost 8 bases, the J end lost 0 bases, and 25 bases lay between the germline ends. CDR3 length: 19 amino acids. The CDR3 DNA sequence: TGTGCCAGCGGGGCCGACAAGGCCTGGGAAAACCCGAACACCGGGGAGCTGTTTTTT. Its protein product is CASGADKAWENPNTGELFF.

This clonotype was recorded a few times. This may arise from a read error, as a much more abundant clone is one base away. For the CDR3, the DNA is TGTGCCTGGGACGTGAACTCTGAAGCTTTCTTT. It specifies CAWDVNSEAFF. V usage is TRBV30 and J usage is TRBJ1-1; D uncertain. Germline V gene sequence: CDR1 GTSNPN, CDR2 SVGIG (reference sequence). The CDR3 extends over 11 amino acids.

This clonotype was seen only a few times. The genes are TRBV7-2 and TRBJ2-7; D is perhaps TRBD1 (5 bases). The CDR3 consists of 14 residues. V lost 5 bases to trimming and J lost 4 bases, with 15 bases between them. Germline CDR1 SGHTA, CDR2 FQGNSA. CDR3 region: CASSPRVRTYEQYF. Written as DNA, the CDR3 is TGTGCCAGCAGCCCCAGGGTTCGTACGTACGAGCAGTACTTC.

The chain has TRBV12-3 or TRBV12-4 and TRBJ1-2, with D unresolved. The CDR3 totals 9 residues. Trimming pared 10 bases from V and 8 bases from J, leaving 8 bases between. The CDR3 region has the DNA TGTGCCAACACCCCGGGCTACACCTTC. Amino acid sequence: CANTPGYTF.

The chain has TRBV20-1 and TRBJ1-6, with 12 bases fitting TRBD1. Germline lookup yields CDR1 DFQATT and CDR2 SNEGSKA (reference sequence). J was trimmed by 4 bases and V by 4 bases; bases with no gene match: 5. The CDR3 totals 16 residues. The CDR3 protein is CSAKGTGGDYNSPLHF. The CDR3 DNA reads as TGCAGTGCTAAAGGGACAGGGGGCGATTATAATTCACCCCTCCACTTT.

This clonotype was found many times. The genes are TRBV20-1 and TRBJ1-1, with D possibly being TRBD1 (6 bases). This CDR3 region has 13 residues. The germline CDR1 and CDR2 sequences are DFQATT and SNEGSKA (reference sequence). Trimming took 5 bases from V and 1 from J, leaving 11 bases between them. The CDR3 here is CSAPETGNTEAFF. CDR3 in DNA: TGCAGTGCTCCGGAGACAGGGAACACTGAAGCTTTCTTT.

Concerning this clonotype itself: A much more abundant neighbour one base away suggests this may be a read error. J is TRBJ2-5 and V is TRBV12-3 or TRBV12-4; perhaps D is TRBD1 or TRBD2 (5 bases each). CDR3 size: 13 residues. Trimming cost V 4 bases and J 5 bases, with 11 bases left between them. CDR3 coding DNA: TGTGCCAGCAGTTACAGGAGGCTCGAGACCCAGTACTTC. Translated, it gives CASSYRRLETQYF.

The table lists this clonotype with a few counts. V usage is TRBV30 and J usage is TRBJ2-2, with 9 bases identical to TRBD2. Germline values: CDR1 GTSNPN, CDR2 SVGIG (reference sequence). This CDR3 is 15 amino acids long. J lost 1 base, V lost 5 bases, and 5 bases had no gene match. DNA for the CDR3: TGTGCCTGGGATAGCGGGAGAAAGAACACCGGGGAGCTGTTTTTT. As protein: CAWDSGRKNTGELFF.